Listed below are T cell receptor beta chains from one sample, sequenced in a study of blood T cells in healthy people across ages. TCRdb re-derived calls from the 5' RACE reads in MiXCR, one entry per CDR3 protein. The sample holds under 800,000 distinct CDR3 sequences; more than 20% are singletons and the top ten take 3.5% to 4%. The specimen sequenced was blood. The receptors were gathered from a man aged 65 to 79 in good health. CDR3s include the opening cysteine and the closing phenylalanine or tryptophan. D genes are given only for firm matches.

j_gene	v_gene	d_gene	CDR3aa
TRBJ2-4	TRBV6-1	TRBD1	CASMGQGTDIQYF
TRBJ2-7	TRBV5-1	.	CASSAGRFPSYEQYF
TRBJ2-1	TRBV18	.	CASSPAQINYNEQFF
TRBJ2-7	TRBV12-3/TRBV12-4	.	CANSRIALEAYEQYF
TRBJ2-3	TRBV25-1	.	CASSASSMGDTQYF
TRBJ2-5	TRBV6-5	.	CASSRGLGRETQYF
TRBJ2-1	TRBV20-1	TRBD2	CSARDERTSGSSKQFF
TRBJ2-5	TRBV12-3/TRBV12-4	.	CASSTPSGRPQETQYF
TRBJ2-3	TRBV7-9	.	CASSSRGEGTDTQYF
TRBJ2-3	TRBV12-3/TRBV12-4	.	CASSTTGDTQYF
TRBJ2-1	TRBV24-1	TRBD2	CATSDSLIAGRGYEQLF
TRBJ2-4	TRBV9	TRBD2	CASSATSGFQYF
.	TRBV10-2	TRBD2	CASSELAGGLYEQYF
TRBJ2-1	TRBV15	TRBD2	CATSRDLAGRAYNEQFF
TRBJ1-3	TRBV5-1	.	CASSLDHRESSGNTIYF
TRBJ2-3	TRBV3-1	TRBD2	CASSQAGGPDTQYF
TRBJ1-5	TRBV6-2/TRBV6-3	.	CASSYSMNQPQHF
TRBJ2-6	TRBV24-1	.	CATSGGTGANVLTF
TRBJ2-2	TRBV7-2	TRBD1	CASTGQGGAGELFF
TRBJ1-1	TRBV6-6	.	CASGGWEGVTEAFF
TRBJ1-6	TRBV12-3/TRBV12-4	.	CASSLGLGSPLHF
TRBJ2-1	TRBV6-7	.	CASSAVRDGRLMQFF
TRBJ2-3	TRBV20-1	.	CSAKGSTDTQYF
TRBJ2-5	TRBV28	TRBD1	CASRRQGTETQYF
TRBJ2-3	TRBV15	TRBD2	CATSRRAGVRDTQYF
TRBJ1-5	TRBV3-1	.	CASSQGTYSNQPQHF
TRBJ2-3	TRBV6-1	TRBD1	CASSEEQGATDTQYF
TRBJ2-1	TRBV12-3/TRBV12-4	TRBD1	CASSLNPHRGSPYNEQFF
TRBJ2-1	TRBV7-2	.	CASSLNPAASYNEQFF
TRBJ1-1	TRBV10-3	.	CAMTPGRANTEAFF
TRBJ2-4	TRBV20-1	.	CSARIGATGTKNIQYF
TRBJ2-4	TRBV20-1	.	CSARDREEAKNIQYF
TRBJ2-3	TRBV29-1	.	CSVETPWDTQYF
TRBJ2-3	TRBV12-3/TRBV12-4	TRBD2	CASSLGGRAGLTDTQYF
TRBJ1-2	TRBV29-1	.	CSVVVQLPPYGYTF
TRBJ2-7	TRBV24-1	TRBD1	CATSAGTGLYEQYF
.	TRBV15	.	CATSRDRAGTTYEQYF
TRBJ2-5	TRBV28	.	CASSRIQGRGQETQYF
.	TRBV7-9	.	CASSSGAWGYNEQFF
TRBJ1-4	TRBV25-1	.	CASSEVQGGNEKLFF
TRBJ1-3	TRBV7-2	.	CASSLVLTNTIYF
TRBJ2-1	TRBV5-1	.	CAGSRLGESSYNEQFF
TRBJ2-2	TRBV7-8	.	CASSSVNSNTGELFF
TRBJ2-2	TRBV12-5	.	CASGLEPEATGELFF
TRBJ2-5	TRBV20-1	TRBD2	CSAKSDLAGQETQYF
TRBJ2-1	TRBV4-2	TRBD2	CASSQDLEAGGRGEQFF
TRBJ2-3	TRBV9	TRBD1	CASSVDLTGIASTDTQYF
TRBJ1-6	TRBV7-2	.	CASSLVRNSPLHF
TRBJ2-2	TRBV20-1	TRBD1	CSARDDRTGTTGELFF
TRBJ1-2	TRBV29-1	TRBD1	CSAGQVVDGYTF
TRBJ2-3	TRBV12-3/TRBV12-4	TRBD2	CASSPGLAGVKYWAQYF
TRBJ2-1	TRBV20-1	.	CSAALATRDNEQFF
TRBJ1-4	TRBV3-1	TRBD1	CASSHTGGTNEKLFF
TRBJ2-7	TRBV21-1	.	CASSRSPSPASGKSYEQYF
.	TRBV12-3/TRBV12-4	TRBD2	CASSLGTSGREQFF
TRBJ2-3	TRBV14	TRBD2	CASSPGLAGGFPTQYF
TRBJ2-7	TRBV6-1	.	CASSEVWDSSYEQYF
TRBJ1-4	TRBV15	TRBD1	CATSRDGTGGDEKLFF
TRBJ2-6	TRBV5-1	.	CASSLRGIGANVLTF
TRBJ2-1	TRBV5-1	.	CASSLEGHYNEQFF